The 20 T cell receptor beta chains reported below all come from one sample, sequenced in a study of spatial heterogeneity in lung cancer. TCRdb ran MiXCR on the 5' RACE reads and lists one entry per CDR3 protein. The sample records about 24,000 distinct CDR3 sequences, 3.3% being singletons. The time point here: sample taken at primary tumor resection. No cells were sorted before sequencing. The whole RNA sequenced was extracted from tumor, nontumor lung or frozen PBMC. This sample comprised PBMCs, obtained at surgery. The receptor source for this set is a female donor with early-stage non-small cell lung cancer.

This clonotype has ten or more counts. J is TRBJ2-4 and V is TRBV20-1, with TRBD1 as a possible D gene (5 bases). The CDR3 loop spans 14 amino acids. CDR1 DFQATT and CDR2 SNEGSKA come from the germline V gene (reference sequence). V was clipped by 5 bases and J by 0 bases, with 11 bases between them. CDR3: CSALRQLAKNIQYF. CDR3 bases: TGCAGTGCTTTGCGACAGTTAGCCAAAAACATTCAGTACTTC.

This clonotype was counted many times. The chain employs TRBV23-1 and TRBJ2-5, with TRBD2 matching 7 bases. TRBV23-1 is identified as an open reading frame with a role that is uncertain. This CDR3 contains 15 residues. With 3 bases clipped from V and 5 bases from J, the junction kept 9 bases outside the gene matches. In nucleotides, the CDR3 is TGCGCCAGCAGTCATTCCGGACTAGTGGGTGAGACCCAGTACTTC. It specifies CASSHSGLVGETQYF.

This clonotype was recorded at least ten times. The chain recombines TRBV4-1 with TRBJ1-1; D unclear. The CDR3 runs 16 residues. The ends were cut back, 0 bases at V and 0 bases at J, with 11 bases in the middle. The germline gives CDR1 MGHRA, CDR2 YSYEKL. In DNA, the CDR3 is TGCGCCAGCAGCCAAGATCAGCCGCTCATGAACACTGAAGCTTTCTTT. Residues: CASSQDQPLMNTEAFF.

In this sample, this clonotype turned up many times. The chain couples TRBV7-2 to TRBJ2-3, with D possibly called TRBD1 or TRBD2 (6 bases each). Per the germline V gene, CDR1 is SGHTA and CDR2 is FQGNSA. V was clipped by 5 bases and J by 4 bases, with 16 bases between them. The CDR3 is 15 amino acids. CDR3 protein: CASSPPSRGADTQYF. The CDR3 DNA reads as TGTGCCAGCAGCCCCCCCTCGAGGGGGGCAGATACGCAGTATTTT. The full variable domain, in which reference TRBV7-2 and TRBJ2-3 provide the parts outside the CDR3, is GAGVSQSPSNKVTEKGKDVELRCDPISGHTALYWYRQSLGQGLEFLIYFQGNSAPDKSGLPSDRFSAERTGGSVSTLTIQRTQQEDSAVYLCASSPPSRGADTQYFGPGTRLTVL.

At least ten counts were recorded for this clonotype. The chain recombines TRBV10-2 with TRBJ1-5, with 8 positions matching TRBD1. Germline V gene lookup returns CDR1 WSHSY and CDR2 SAAADI. V gave up 5 bases and J gave up 1 base; unmatched junction bases: 1. The CDR3 sequence is 14 residues long. The CDR3 bases are TGCGCCAGCAGTTGGACAGGGAGCAATCAGCCCCAGCATTTT. It translates to CASSWTGSNQPQHF.

Many counts were recorded for this clonotype. The rearrangement joins TRBV27 to TRBJ2-7; 7 bases match TRBD1. The junction had 9 bases not matched to a gene; V was cut back by 4 bases and J by 0 bases. Germline V gene lookup returns CDR1 MNHEY and CDR2 SMNVEV (reference sequence). The CDR3 is made up of 16 amino acids. The CDR3 loop reads CASSSGRGSSSYEQYF. DNA of the CDR3: TGTGCCAGCAGTTCAGGCAGGGGGTCCAGCTCCTACGAGCAGTACTTC.

This clonotype occurred many times. The genes are TRBV7-9 and TRBJ2-3; TRBD2 aligns across 8 bases. Unmatched junction bases numbered 11, after V lost 6 bases and J lost 3 bases. There are 16 residues in the CDR3. CDR1 is SEHNR and CDR2 is FQNEAQ in the germline V gene (reference sequence). CDR3 DNA: TGTGCCAGCAGTTTTATAAGCGGGAGAAGGACAGATACGCAGTATTTT. It translates to CASSFISGRRTDTQYF.

This clonotype was counted at least ten times. The V call is TRBV10-2, the J call TRBJ1-5, with TRBD1 identical over 9 bases. Germline trimming cut 5 bases from V and 0 bases from J; bases unmatched to any gene: 5. The CDR3 runs to 16 residues. Germline V CDR1 and CDR2: WSHSY, SAAADI. The CDR3 bases are TGCGCCAGCAGTTCGGGACAGGGTTATAGCAATCAGCCCCAGCATTTT. Amino acids: CASSSGQGYSNQPQHF.

The sample holds many counts of this clonotype. This rearrangement joins TRBV25-1 to TRBJ2-1, with TRBD1 matching 8 bases. The V segment lost 3 bases and the J segment 3 bases; nucleotides outside the gene matches: 16. Germline-derived CDR1 and CDR2 are MGHDK and SYGVNS. The CDR3 extends over 19 amino acids. CDR3 amino acids: CASSDSPTLTGESYNEQFF. The CDR3, as DNA: TGTGCCAGCAGTGATTCACCTACATTGACAGGGGAGAGCTACAATGAGCAGTTCTTC. Full variable domain (outside the CDR3, taken from reference TRBV25-1 and TRBJ2-1): EADIYQTPRYLVIGTGKKITLECSQTMGHDKMYWYQQDPGMELHLIHYSYGVNSTEKGDLSSESTVSRIRTEHFPLTLESARPSHTSQYLCASSDSPTLTGESYNEQFFGPGTRLTVL.

Only a few counts were recorded for this clonotype. The genes are TRBV18 and TRBJ1-2; D is perhaps TRBD1 (6 bases). Trimming removed 1 base from V and 4 bases from J, with 19 bases in between. Germline V gene sequence: CDR1 KGHSH, CDR2 LQKENI. CDR3 size: 17 residues. The DNA for the CDR3 is TGTGCCAGCTCACCACTGGATGCAGGGGCCTCTTCCTATGGCTACACCTTC. Residues: CASSPLDAGASSYGYTF.

This clonotype showed up many times. This chain uses TRBV7-9 with TRBJ2-3; 8 nucleotides align to TRBD1. The germline V gene encodes CDR1 SEHNR and CDR2 FQNEAQ (reference sequence). Trimming removed 6 bases from V and 6 bases from J; junction bases left unmatched: 8. This CDR3 has 14 residues. CDR3 protein: CASRDRVGKDTQYF. The CDR3 DNA follows: TGTGCCAGCAGGGACAGGGTCGGTAAGGATACGCAGTATTTT.

The rearrangement uses TRBV7-4 and TRBJ2-3; TRBD2 is a possible D gene (5 bases). From germline, CDR1 is SGHVT and CDR2 SQSDAQ. V was cut by 5 bases and J by 2 bases, with 11 bases left in between. CDR3 length: 14 residues. The CDR3 region has the DNA TGTGCCAGCAGCCAGGACGGACTCACAGATACGCAGTATTTT. Its protein product is CASSQDGLTDTQYF.

This clonotype was observed a handful of times. The CDR3 sequence: CASSLDPLWVSAGANVLTF. CDR3 bases: TGTGCCAGCAGCTTAGATCCGTTGTGGGTGAGCGCTGGGGCCAACGTCCTGACTTTC. The chain links TRBV7-9 to TRBJ2-6; D is undetermined. Trimming stripped 1 base from V and 2 bases from J, with 18 bases between. CDR3 size: 19 residues. CDR1 is SEHNR, CDR2 FQNEAQ, per germline (reference sequence).

The sample holds many counts of this clonotype. The genes are TRBV19 and TRBJ2-1, with no clear D. Trimming took off 3 bases at V and 5 bases at J, with 11 bases between the two ends. Germline loops: CDR1 LNHDA, CDR2 SQIVND (reference sequence). The CDR3 spans 14 residues. Here the CDR3 reads CASSILTDHNEQFF. CDR3 bases: TGTGCCAGTAGTATTTTGACTGACCACAATGAGCAGTTCTTC.

By share, this clonotype counts as medium-sized. The chain employs TRBV18 and TRBJ2-1, with 10 positions matching TRBD2. J lost 4 bases, V lost 10 bases, and 13 bases had no gene match. This CDR3 is built from 16 residues. Looked up from germline, CDR1 is KGHSH and CDR2 is LQKENI. In DNA, the CDR3 is TGTGCCACCGAGCGGGAGGGCCATGGTGTTTACAATGAGCAGTTCTTC. It encodes CATEREGHGVYNEQFF.

This clonotype is medium-sized by share. The chain has TRBV28 and TRBJ2-3; 9 positions match TRBD2. Germline values: CDR1 MDHEN, CDR2 SYDVKM. This CDR3 is built from 19 residues. Trimming took 3 bases from V and 1 from J; bases not matched to a gene: 14. The CDR3 DNA reads as TGTGCCAGCAGTTTTACGGCGGGAGGGCCGTGGGGTGGCACAGATACGCAGTATTTT. The encoded protein is CASSFTAGGPWGGTDTQYF.

This clonotype was counted ten times or more. The CDR3 DNA is TGCGCCAGCAGCTTATCGGGGGTACGAAACACTGAAGCTTTCTTT. Translated: CASSLSGVRNTEAFF. The rearrangement links TRBV5-1 to TRBJ1-1; D is possibly TRBD1 (5 bases). V was pared by 2 bases and J by 2 bases, with 13 bases between. The CDR3 totals 15 residues. In germline, CDR1 is SGHRS, CDR2 YFSETQ.

This clonotype was detected a few times. J is TRBJ2-2 and V is TRBV7-6; TRBD1 is a possible D gene (6 bases). This CDR3 is 13 amino acids long. The germline V gene has CDR1 SGHVS and CDR2 FNYEAQ. V was clipped by 5 bases and J by 7 bases, with 11 bases between them. The CDR3 DNA sequence: TGTGCCAGCAGCGAAACAGGGATCGGGGAGCTGTTTTTT. It codes for CASSETGIGELFF. Looking up the rest from reference TRBV7-6 and TRBJ2-2 gives the full variable domain: GAGVSQSPRYKVTKRGQDVALRCDPISGHVSLYWYRQALGQGPEFLTYFNYEAQQDKSGLPNDRFSAERPEGSISTLTIQRTEQRDSAMYRCASSETGIGELFFGEGSRLTVL.

This clonotype is labeled as medium-sized. The J gene is TRBJ2-6, the V gene TRBV5-5; D remains ambiguous. This CDR3 region has 15 residues. With 7 bases removed from V and 0 bases from J, the gap between germline ends came to 11 bases. Germline CDR1 is SGHKS and CDR2 is YYEKEE (reference sequence). The CDR3 nucleotides read TGTGCCAGCGGGCAGCTCTTCTCTGGGGCCAACGTCCTGACTTTC. It is translated as CASGQLFSGANVLTF.

This clonotype was counted at least ten times. V usage is TRBV24-1 and J usage is TRBJ2-3; 14 bases match TRBD2. CDR3 length: 16 amino acids. CDR1 is KGHDR and CDR2 is SFDVKD in the germline V gene. V was clipped by 9 bases and J by 4 bases; unmatched bases: 8. The CDR3 loop is CATESGTSGSPDTQYF. The DNA of the CDR3 is TGTGCCACCGAATCCGGGACTAGCGGGAGCCCAGATACGCAGTATTTT.